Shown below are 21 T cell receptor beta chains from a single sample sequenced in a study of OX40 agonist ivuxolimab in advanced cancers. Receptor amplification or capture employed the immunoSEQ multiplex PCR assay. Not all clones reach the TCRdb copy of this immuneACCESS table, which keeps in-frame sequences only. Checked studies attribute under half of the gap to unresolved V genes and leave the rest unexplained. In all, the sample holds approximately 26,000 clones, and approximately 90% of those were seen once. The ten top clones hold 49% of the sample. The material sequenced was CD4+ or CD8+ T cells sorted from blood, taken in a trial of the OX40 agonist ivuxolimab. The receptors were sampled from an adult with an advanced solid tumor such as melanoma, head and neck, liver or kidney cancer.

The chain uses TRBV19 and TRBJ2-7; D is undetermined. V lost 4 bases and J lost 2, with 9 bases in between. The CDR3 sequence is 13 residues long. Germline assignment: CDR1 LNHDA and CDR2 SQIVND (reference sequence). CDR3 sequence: CASSRVMTYEQYF. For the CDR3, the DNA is TGTGCCAGTAGTAGGGTTATGACCTACGAGCAGTACTTC.

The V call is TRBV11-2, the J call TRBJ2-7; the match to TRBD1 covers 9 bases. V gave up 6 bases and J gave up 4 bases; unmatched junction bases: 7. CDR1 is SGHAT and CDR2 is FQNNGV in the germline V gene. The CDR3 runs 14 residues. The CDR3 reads CASSPGQGLYEQYF. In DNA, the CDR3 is TGTGCCAGCAGTCCGGGACAGGGTCTTTACGAGCAGTACTTC.

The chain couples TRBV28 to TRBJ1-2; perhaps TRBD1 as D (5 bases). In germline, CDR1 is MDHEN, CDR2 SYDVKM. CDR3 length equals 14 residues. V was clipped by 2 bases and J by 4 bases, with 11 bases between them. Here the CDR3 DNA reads TGTGCCAGCAGTTTAGGAAGGGGAATCTATGGCTACACCTTC. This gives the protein CASSLGRGIYGYTF.

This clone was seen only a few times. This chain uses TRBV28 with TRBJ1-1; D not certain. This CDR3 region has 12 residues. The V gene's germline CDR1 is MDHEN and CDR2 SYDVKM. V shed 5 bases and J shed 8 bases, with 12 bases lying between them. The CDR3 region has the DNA TGTGCCAGCAGTATTGGAGGGAGGGAAGCTTTCTTT. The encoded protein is CASSIGGREAFF.

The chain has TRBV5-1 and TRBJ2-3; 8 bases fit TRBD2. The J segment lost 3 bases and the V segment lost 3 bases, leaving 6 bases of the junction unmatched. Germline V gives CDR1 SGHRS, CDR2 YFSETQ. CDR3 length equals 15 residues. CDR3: CASSSGGAQTDTQYF. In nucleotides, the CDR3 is TGCGCCAGCAGCTCCGGGGGGGCCCAGACAGATACGCAGTATTTT.

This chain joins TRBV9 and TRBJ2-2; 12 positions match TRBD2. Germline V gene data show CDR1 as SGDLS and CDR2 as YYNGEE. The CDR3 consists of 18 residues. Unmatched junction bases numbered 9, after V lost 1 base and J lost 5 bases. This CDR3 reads CASSVTSGGTGRTGELFF. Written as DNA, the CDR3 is TGTGCCAGCAGCGTAACTAGCGGGGGGACGGGTAGGACCGGGGAGCTGTTTTTT.

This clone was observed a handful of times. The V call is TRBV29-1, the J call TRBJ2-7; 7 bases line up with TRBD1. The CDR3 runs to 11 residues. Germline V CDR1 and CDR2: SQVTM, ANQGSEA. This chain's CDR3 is CSFQRGQEQYF. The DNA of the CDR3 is TGCAGTTTTCAGAGGGGGCAAGAGCAGTACTTC.

As DNA, the CDR3 is TGTGCCAGCAGCTTAGGGGCCAGCGGGAGAGGGGAGACCCAGTACTTC. It translates to CASSLGASGRGETQYF. The genes are TRBV13 and TRBJ2-5; 8 nucleotides line up with TRBD2. The V gene end was trimmed by 0 bases and the J gene end by 5 bases; junction bases not matched to a gene: 8. This CDR3 is built from 16 residues. Germline loops: CDR1 PRHDT, CDR2 FYEKMQ (reference sequence). Looking up the rest from reference TRBV13 and TRBJ2-5 gives the full variable domain: AAGVIQSPRHLIKEKRETATLKCYPIPRHDTVYWYQQGPGQDPQFLISFYEKMQSDKGSIPDRFSAQQFSDYHSELNMSSLELGDSALYFCASSLGASGRGETQYFGPGTRLLVL.

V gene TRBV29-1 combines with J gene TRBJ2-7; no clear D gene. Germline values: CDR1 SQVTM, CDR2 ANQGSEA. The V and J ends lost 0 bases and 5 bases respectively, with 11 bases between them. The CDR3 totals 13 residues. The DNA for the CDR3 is TGCAGCGTTGAAGAAGTGGCAGGTAACGAGCAGTACTTC. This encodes CSVEEVAGNEQYF.

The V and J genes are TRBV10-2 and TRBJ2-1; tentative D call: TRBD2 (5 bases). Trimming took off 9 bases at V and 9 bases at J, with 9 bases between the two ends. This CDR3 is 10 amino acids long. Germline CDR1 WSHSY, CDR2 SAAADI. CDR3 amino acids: CASLEGEQFF. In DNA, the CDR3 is TGCGCCAGTCTAGAGGGTGAGCAGTTCTTC.

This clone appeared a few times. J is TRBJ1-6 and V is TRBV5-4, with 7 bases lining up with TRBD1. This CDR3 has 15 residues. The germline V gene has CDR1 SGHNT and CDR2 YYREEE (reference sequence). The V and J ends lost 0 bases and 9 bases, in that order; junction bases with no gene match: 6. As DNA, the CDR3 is TGTGCCAGCAGCTTGGACAGGGGAGTGATTTCACCCCTCCACTTT. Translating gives CASSLDRGVISPLHF.

CDR3 sequence reads: CASSFMGGNEQYF. The CDR3, as DNA: TGTGCCAGCAGCTTTATGGGAGGCAACGAGCAGTACTTC. The rearrangement links TRBV5-4 to TRBJ2-7, with a tentative D call TRBD2 (6 bases). The CDR3 consists of 13 residues. Germline CDR1 is SGHNT and CDR2 is YYREEE (reference sequence). The ends were cut back, 2 bases at V and 5 bases at J, with 11 bases in the middle.

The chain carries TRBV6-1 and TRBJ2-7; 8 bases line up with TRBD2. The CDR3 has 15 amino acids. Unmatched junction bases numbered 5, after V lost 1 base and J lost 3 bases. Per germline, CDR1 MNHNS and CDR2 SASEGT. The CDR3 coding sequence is TGTGCCAGCAGTGAAGAGCCCAGCGGGAGCTACGAGCAGTACTTC. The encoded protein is CASSEEPSGSYEQYF.

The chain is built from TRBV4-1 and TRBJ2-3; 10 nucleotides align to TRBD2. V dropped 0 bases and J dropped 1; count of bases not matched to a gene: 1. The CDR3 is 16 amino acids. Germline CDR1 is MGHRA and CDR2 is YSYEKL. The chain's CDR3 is CASSQDTSGGTDTQYF. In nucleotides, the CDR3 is TGCGCCAGCAGCCAAGATACTAGCGGGGGCACAGATACGCAGTATTTT.

CDR3 sequence: CASSSGRDFSTDTQYF. In DNA form, the CDR3 reads TGTGCCAGCAGCTCCGGGAGGGACTTTAGCACAGATACGCAGTATTTT. J is TRBJ2-3 and V is TRBV5-4, with 8 bases that match TRBD2. Germline trimming cut 3 bases from V and 0 bases from J; bases unmatched to any gene: 6. Per germline, CDR1 SGHNT and CDR2 YYREEE (reference sequence). This CDR3 region has 16 residues.

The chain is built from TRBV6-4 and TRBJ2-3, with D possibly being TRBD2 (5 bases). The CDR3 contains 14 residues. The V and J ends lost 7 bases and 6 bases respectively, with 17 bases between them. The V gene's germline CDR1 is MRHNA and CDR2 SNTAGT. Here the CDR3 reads CASKGEPGEDTQYF. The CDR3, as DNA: TGTGCCAGCAAGGGCGAACCCGGGGAGGATACGCAGTATTTT.

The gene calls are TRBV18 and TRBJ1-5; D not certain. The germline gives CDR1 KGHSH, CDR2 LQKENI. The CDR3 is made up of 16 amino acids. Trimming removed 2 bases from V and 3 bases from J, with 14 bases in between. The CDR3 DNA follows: TGTGCCAGCTCACCAGGAAACGGCGGCTACAATCAGCCCCAGCATTTT. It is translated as CASSPGNGGYNQPQHF.

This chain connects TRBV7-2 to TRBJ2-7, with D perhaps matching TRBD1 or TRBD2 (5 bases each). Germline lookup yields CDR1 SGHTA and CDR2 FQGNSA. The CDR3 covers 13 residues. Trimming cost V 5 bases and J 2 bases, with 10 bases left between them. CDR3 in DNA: TGTGCCAGCAGCATCGGGACGGCCTACGAGCAGTACTTC. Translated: CASSIGTAYEQYF.

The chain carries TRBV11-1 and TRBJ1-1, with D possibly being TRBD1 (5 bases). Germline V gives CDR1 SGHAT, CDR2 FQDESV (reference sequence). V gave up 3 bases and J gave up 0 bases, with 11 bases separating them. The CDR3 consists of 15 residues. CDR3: CASSFTGVMNTEAFF. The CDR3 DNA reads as TGTGCCAGCAGCTTTACAGGAGTCATGAACACTGAAGCTTTCTTT.

The chain's CDR3 is CASSVDGTREDEQFF. CDR3 DNA sequence: TGTGCCAGCAGCGTAGACGGGACGAGGGAAGATGAGCAGTTCTTC. The V gene is TRBV9, the J gene TRBJ2-1; D might be TRBD1 or TRBD2, each matching 5 bases. V was pared by 0 bases and J by 8 bases, with 15 bases between. The CDR3 runs 15 residues. In germline, CDR1 is SGDLS, CDR2 YYNGEE.

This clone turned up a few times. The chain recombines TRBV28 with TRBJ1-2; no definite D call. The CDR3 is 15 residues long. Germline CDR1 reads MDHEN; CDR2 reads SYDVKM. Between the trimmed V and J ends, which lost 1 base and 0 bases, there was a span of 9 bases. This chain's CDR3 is CASSLLSAANYGYTF. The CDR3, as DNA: TGTGCCAGCAGTTTATTGTCGGCAGCTAACTATGGCTACACCTTC.